This T cell receptor beta chain was found in a study of cytomegalovirus exposure and HLA in healthy donors. This clone was seen a single time. Primers for the PCR totalled 60 Vbeta and 13 Jbeta. Using immunoSEQ multiplex PCR, the repertoire was profiled, and TCRdb retains in-frame clones only, with some absent. The data hold about 170,000 clones, with 75% to 80% observed a single time. The CDR3 length is 15 residues. Germline assignment: CDR1 MNHNY and CDR2 SVGAGI (reference sequence). V was pared by 1 base and J by 3 bases, with 5 bases of the junction left unmatched. The V gene is TRBV6-6, the J gene TRBJ1-1, with 7 bases identical to TRBD1. This TCR derives from a woman in her forties or fifties in good health and CMV-seropositive. Sequenced input: PBMCs. CDR3 sequence (DNA): TGTGCCAGCAGTTACTTAGGGGGCGCGGACACTGAAGCTTTCTTT. The encoded protein is CASSYLGGADTEAFF.